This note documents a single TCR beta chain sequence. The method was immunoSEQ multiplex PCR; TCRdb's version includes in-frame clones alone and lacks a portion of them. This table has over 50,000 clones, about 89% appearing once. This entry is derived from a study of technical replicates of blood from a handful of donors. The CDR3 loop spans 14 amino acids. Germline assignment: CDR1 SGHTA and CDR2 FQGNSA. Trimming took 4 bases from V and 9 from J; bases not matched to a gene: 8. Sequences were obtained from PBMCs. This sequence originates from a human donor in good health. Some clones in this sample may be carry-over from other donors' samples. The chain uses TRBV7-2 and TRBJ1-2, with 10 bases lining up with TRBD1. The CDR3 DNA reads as TGTGCCAGCAGCTGGGGACAGGGGTTTGATAGCTACACCTTC. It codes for CASSWGQGFDSYTF.